This TCR beta chain was profiled in a study of T-cell reconstitution after alpha-beta-depleted transplantation in children. Study outcomes and limitations: Newly produced T cells mostly provided counts and TCRbeta diversity after one year, as hyperexpanded clones declined. Recipient T cells and thymic progenitors that survived were the source of the high TCRbeta diversity seen at day 60 in some patients.

For TCRbeta, the library was prepared with unique molecular identifiers. One entry per CDR3 protein, called by TCRdb with MiXCR from the PCR reads. The table lists some 600,000 distinct CDR3 sequences, 13% of them singletons. CDR3 length equals 14 residues. Germline CDR1 SGHRS, CDR2 YFSETQ. Trimming removed 4 bases from V and 4 bases from J, with 12 bases in between. On this clonotype itself: Its antigen is unidentified.

This chain links TRBV5-1 with TRBJ2-1; tentative D call: TRBD2 (5 bases). The starting material was PBMCs, mostly from graft donor cells, obtained 360 days after TCRalphabeta/CD19-depleted stem cell transplant. The sequence was collected from a male patient under 18 who had a stem cell transplant for acute myeloid leukemia, so the T cells may come from the graft donor. As DNA, the CDR3 is TGCGCCAGCAGCCCAGACGGGATTTACAATGAGCAGTTCTTC. Protein: CASSPDGIYNEQFF.